Listed below are T cell receptor beta chains from one sample, sequenced in a study of blood T cell repertoires in COVID-19. The table came from immunoSEQ multiplex PCR; TCRdb's copy has only in-frame clones and leaves some out. The data hold roughly 160,000 clones, with roughly four fifths observed a single time. Sequencing input: peripheral blood. The source is a woman of 80 years or more with acute or convalescent COVID-19. The CDR3 runs from the conserved cysteine through the conserved F or W. A D gene is named only where the DNA matches it firmly. Not all rows give a size; the values are once, few, many and, for expanded clones, a class.

TRBV30,-,-,TRBJ1-2,CAWSVTQGTMNYGYTF,TGTGCCTGGAGTGTAACGCAGGGAACGATGAACTATGGCTACACCTTC
TRBV5-6,-,-,TRBJ1-2,CASSLMGANHGYTF,TGTGCCAGCAGCTTGATGGGGGCCAACCATGGCTACACCTTC
TRBV11-2,-,TRBD1,TRBJ1-1,CASSIQGPTEAFF,TGTGCCAGCAGCATACAGGGGCCCACTGAAGCTTTCTTT
TRBV3-1/TRBV3-2,-,TRBD2,TRBJ2-1,CASSQDERLAGGRSYNEQFF,TGTGCCAGCAGCCAAGATGAGCGACTAGCGGGGGGGCGGTCCTACAATGAGCAGTTCTTC
TRBV5-1,-,TRBD1,TRBJ2-7,CASSVTGTAYGQYF,TGCGCCAGCAGCGTTACCGGGACAGCCTACGGGCAGTACTTC
TRBV5-1,-,-,TRBJ1-2,CASSLGPDTQSFYGYTF,TGCGCCAGCAGCTTGGGGCCAGACACCCAGTCTTTCTATGGCTACACCTTC
TRBV12-3/TRBV12-4,once,TRBD1,TRBJ1-2,CASSFQGVIGYTF,TGTGCCAGCAGTTTTCAGGGGGTAATTGGCTACACCTTC
TRBV10-3,few,-,TRBJ1-1,CAISESNRLNTEAFF,TGTGCCATCAGTGAGTCTAACAGGCTGAACACTGAAGCTTTCTTT
TRBV4-1,-,-,TRBJ1-2,CASSQDAAEPNYGYTF,TGCGCCAGCAGCCAAGATGCCGCCGAGCCTAACTATGGCTACACCTTC
TRBV19,-,-,TRBJ2-1,CASSHPTRAPYEQFF,TGTGCCAGTAGCCATCCAACGCGGGCGCCATATGAGCAGTTCTTC
TRBV5-4,-,TRBD1,TRBJ2-1,CASSSGTGSYNEQFF,TGTGCCAGCAGCTCCGGGACAGGGTCCTACAATGAGCAGTTCTTC
TRBV10-3,-,-,TRBJ1-5,CAISVSDSSNQPQHF,TGTGCCATCTCAGTTTCTGACAGTAGCAATCAGCCCCAGCATTTT
TRBV12-3/TRBV12-4,-,-,TRBJ1-5,CASSLTGNQPQHF,TGTGCCAGCAGCTTAACAGGCAATCAGCCCCAGCATTTT
TRBV24-1,many,TRBD2,TRBJ2-1,CATSVAGGLDEQFF,TGTGCCACCAGTGTGGCGGGAGGTTTGGATGAGCAGTTCTTC
TRBV29-1,-,-,TRBJ1-1,CSVRTSNTEAFF,TGCAGCGTTAGAACTAGTAACACTGAAGCTTTCTTT
TRBV27,-,TRBD1,TRBJ2-6,CASSFHGTGSGANVLTF,TGTGCCAGCAGTTTTCATGGGACAGGGTCCGGGGCCAACGTCCTGACTTTC
TRBV30,-,TRBD2,TRBJ2-1,CAWSVHSGLAGREQFF,TGTGCCTGGAGTGTCCATTCGGGACTAGCGGGACGGGAGCAGTTCTTC
TRBV30,-,-,TRBJ1-4,CAYLDRINEKLFF,TGTGCCTACCTAGACAGGATAAATGAAAAACTGTTTTTT
TRBV6-1,-,-,TRBJ2-5,CASSEFIGAWQETQYF,TGTGCCAGCAGTGAATTCATAGGGGCCTGGCAAGAGACCCAGTACTTC
TRBV7-2,few,-,TRBJ2-7,CASSSRAGDEQYF,TGTGCCAGCAGCTCCCGAGCGGGTGACGAGCAGTACTTC
TRBV5-1,-,TRBD1,TRBJ1-3,CASSYTGTGAGNTIYF,TGCGCCAGCAGCTACACCGGGACAGGGGCTGGAAACACCATATATTTT
TRBV10-3,once,-,TRBJ1-6,CAIRYSQVNSPLHF,TGTGCCATCAGATACAGCCAGGTCAATTCACCCCTCCACTTT
TRBV6-2/TRBV6-3,-,-,TRBJ1-2,CASSGRTDSYGYTF,TGTGCCAGCAGTGGGAGAACCGACTCCTATGGCTACACCTTC
TRBV7-8,-,-,TRBJ2-7,CASSLAPGEAYEQYF,TGTGCCAGCAGCTTAGCTCCCGGGGAAGCCTACGAGCAGTACTTC
TRBV6-5,-,-,TRBJ1-1,CASTLTRGRSEAFF,TGTGCCAGCACCCTGACGCGGGGTCGCAGTGAAGCTTTCTTT
TRBV28,-,TRBD2,TRBJ2-3,CASSLAGGPTDTQYF,TGTGCCAGCAGTTTAGCGGGGGGGCCGACAGATACGCAGTATTTT
TRBV15,-,-,TRBJ2-7,CATSRDGHEQYF,TGTGCCACCAGCAGAGATGGGCACGAGCAGTACTTC
TRBV6-4,-,-,TRBJ1-2,CASSLHRDNYGYTF,TGTGCCAGCAGTCTCCACAGGGATAACTATGGCTACACCTTC
TRBV19,-,TRBD1,TRBJ2-2,CASTPTGMAGELFF,TGTGCCAGTACCCCGACAGGGATGGCCGGGGAGCTGTTTTTT